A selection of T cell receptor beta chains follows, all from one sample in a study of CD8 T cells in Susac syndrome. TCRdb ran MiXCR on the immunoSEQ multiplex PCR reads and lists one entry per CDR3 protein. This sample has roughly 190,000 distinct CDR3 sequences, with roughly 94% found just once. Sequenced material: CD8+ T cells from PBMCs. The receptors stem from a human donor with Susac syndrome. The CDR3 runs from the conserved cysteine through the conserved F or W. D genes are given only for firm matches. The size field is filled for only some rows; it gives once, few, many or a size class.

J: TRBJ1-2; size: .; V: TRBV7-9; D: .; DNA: TGTGCCATCATGGGTACCCACGTCTATGGCTACACCTTC; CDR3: CAIMGTHVYGYTF
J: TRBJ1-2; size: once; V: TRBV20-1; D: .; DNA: TGCAGTGCCAGACAGGAATCGGGATATGGCTACACCTTC; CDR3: CSARQESGYGYTF
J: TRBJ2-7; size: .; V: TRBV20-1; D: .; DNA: TGCAGTGCTAGTGGCCTAGCGCAAGCCTACGAGCAGTACTTC; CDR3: CSASGLAQAYEQYF
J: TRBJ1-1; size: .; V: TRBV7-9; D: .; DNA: TGTGCCAGCAGTACCGTCCGAGAGACACCCACTGAAGCTTTCTTT; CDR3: CASSTVRETPTEAFF
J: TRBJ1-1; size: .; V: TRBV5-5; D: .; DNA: TGTGCCAGCTCGACCCCTCTGGGAGGCGATGAAGCTTTCTTT; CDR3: CASSTPLGGDEAFF
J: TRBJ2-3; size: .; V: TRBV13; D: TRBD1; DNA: TGTGCCAGCAGCCTCCGGGACAGGGGAGATACGCAGTATTTT; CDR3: CASSLRDRGDTQYF
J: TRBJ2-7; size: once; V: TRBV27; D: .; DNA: TGTGCCAGCAGTTTAGAGAGACTTGGGGGTGAGCAGTACTTC; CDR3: CASSLERLGGEQYF
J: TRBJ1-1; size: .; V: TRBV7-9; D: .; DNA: TGTGCCAGCAGCTTAGCGCTCCAGGGAAAGACTGAAGCTTTCTTT; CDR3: CASSLALQGKTEAFF
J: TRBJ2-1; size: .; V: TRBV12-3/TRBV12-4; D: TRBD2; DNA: TGTGCCAGCTGGGGGGGGGAGCAGTTCTTC; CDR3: CASWGGEQFF
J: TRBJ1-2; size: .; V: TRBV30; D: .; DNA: TGTGCCTGGAGTGTACCCGGGAATGGCTACACCTTC; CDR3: CAWSVPGNGYTF
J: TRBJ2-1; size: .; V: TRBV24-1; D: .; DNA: TGTGCCACAGGACCCCGAGGCAATGAGCAGTTCTTC; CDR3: CATGPRGNEQFF
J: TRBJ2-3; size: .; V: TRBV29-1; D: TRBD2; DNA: TGCAGCGTCGCGGGACTAGGAGATACGCAGTATTTT; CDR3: CSVAGLGDTQYF
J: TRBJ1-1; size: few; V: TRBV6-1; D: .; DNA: TGTGCCACAAGAGACAGGCAGACTGAAGCTTTCTTT; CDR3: CATRDRQTEAFF
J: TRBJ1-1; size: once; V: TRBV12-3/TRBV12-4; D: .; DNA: TGTGCCAGCAGTTCCCGCTGGGGGATGGGCACTGAAGCTTTCTTT; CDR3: CASSSRWGMGTEAFF
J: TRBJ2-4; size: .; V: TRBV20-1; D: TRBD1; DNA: TGCAGTGCTCCCGCGGACAGGGGACCTGGGAACATTCAGTACTTC; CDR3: CSAPADRGPGNIQYF
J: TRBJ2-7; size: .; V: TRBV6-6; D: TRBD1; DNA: TGTGCCAGCAGAACTGGGACAGGGTACGAGCAGTACTTC; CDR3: CASRTGTGYEQYF
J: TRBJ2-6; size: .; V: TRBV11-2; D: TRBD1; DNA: TGTGCCAGCAGCTTAGGGACAGGGAAGGCCAACGTCCTGACTTTC; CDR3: CASSLGTGKANVLTF
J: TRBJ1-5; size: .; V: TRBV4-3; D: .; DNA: TGCGCCAGCAGCCAAGTACCCACGGAAAGCAATCAGCCCCAGCATTTT; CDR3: CASSQVPTESNQPQHF
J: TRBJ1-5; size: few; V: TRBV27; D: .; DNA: TGTGCCAGCAGTTTAGCTGGTTCGGGGCAGCCCCAGCATTTT; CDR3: CASSLAGSGQPQHF
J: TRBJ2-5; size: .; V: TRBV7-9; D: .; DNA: TGTGCCAGCAGCTTAGCTAACACCCAGGAGACCCAGTACTTC; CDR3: CASSLANTQETQYF
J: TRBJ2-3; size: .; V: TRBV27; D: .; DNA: TGTGCCAGCGGGGGGTTGGCGGGGACCACAGATACGCAGTATTTT; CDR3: CASGGLAGTTDTQYF
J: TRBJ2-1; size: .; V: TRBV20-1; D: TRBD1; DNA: TGCAGTGCTGTGGACAGGGGAACGCGGAATGAGCAGTTCTTC; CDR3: CSAVDRGTRNEQFF
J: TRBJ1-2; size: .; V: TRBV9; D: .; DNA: TGTGCCAGCAGCGCACTCCCCCGAGACAGGACAGACTATGGCTACACCTTC; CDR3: CASSALPRDRTDYGYTF
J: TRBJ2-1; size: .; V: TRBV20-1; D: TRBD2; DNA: TGCAGTGCTGTTTATAGCGGGAGGGCTCTAGAGTTCTTC; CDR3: CSAVYSGRALEFF
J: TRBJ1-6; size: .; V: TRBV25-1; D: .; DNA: TGTGCCAGCACTGAAACAGATAATTCACCCCTCCACTTT; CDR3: CASTETDNSPLHF
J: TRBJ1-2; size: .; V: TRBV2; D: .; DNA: TGTGCCAGCAAGAAGGAGGACTACTACTATGGCTACACCTTC; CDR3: CASKKEDYYYGYTF
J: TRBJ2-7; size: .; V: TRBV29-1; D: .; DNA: TGCAGCGTACTTAGCGCCTCCTACGAGCAGTACTTC; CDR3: CSVLSASYEQYF
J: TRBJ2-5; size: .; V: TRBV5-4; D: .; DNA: TGTGCCAGCCGAGCTTGGGGGGAGACGAACCAAGAGACCCAGTACTTC; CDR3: CASRAWGETNQETQYF
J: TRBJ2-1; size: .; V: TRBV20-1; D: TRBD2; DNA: TGCAGTGCCACCGATAGGACTAGCGGGTATACCTACAATGAGCAGTTCTTC; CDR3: CSATDRTSGYTYNEQFF
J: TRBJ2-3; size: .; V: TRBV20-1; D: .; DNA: TGCAGTGCCGAAGAGATTCCGGACCAAAACACAGATACGCAGTATTTT; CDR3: CSAEEIPDQNTDTQYF
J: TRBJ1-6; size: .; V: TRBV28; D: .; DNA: TGTGCCAGCAGCCCCGCCGGGAATAATTCACCCCTCCACTTT; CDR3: CASSPAGNNSPLHF